These T cell receptor beta chains were read from a single sample in a study of Ad26.COV2.S vaccination and SARS-CoV-2 variants. Libraries were prepared by immunoSEQ multiplex PCR; TCRdb keeps only in-frame clonotypes and omits some of them. Of over 450,000 clones listed, roughly nine tenths are singletons. Sequenced here: peripheral blood, sampled in a trial of Ad26.COV2.S vaccine versus placebo. The receptors originated from a person aged 18 to 65 who received the Ad26.COV2.S COVID-19 vaccine or a placebo. Each CDR3 is given with its conserved first and last residue. Fields, in order: D gene, V gene, J gene, clone size, CDR3 DNA, CDR3 protein. A D gene is named only where the DNA matches it firmly. Size is omitted from some rows. Given values are once, few, many or a class for expanded clones.

d_gene: -; v_gene: TRBV7-2; j_gene: TRBJ1-3; abundance: once; CDR3nt: TGTGCCAGCAGCTCAAGACAATCGCGGTCTGGAAACACCATATATTTT; CDR3aa: CASSSRQSRSGNTIYF
d_gene: TRBD1; v_gene: TRBV19; j_gene: TRBJ2-7; abundance: -; CDR3nt: TGTGCCAGTAGTATATTGGCGGGACAGGTCTACGAGCAGTACTTC; CDR3aa: CASSILAGQVYEQYF
d_gene: -; v_gene: TRBV6-5; j_gene: TRBJ2-7; abundance: -; CDR3nt: TGTGCCAGCAGTTACAGGGGTACCTACGAGCAGTACTTC; CDR3aa: CASSYRGTYEQYF
d_gene: -; v_gene: TRBV7-8; j_gene: TRBJ1-5; abundance: -; CDR3nt: TGTGCCAGCAGCCGGGACCGCAATCAGCCCCAGCATTTT; CDR3aa: CASSRDRNQPQHF
d_gene: -; v_gene: TRBV5-1; j_gene: TRBJ2-1; abundance: -; CDR3nt: TGCGCCAGCAGCTTGGTGGCAGGGGACAAAGAGCAGTTCTTC; CDR3aa: CASSLVAGDKEQFF
d_gene: -; v_gene: TRBV28; j_gene: TRBJ1-2; abundance: -; CDR3nt: TGTGCCAGCAGTCGACAGATCGGCTACACCTTC; CDR3aa: CASSRQIGYTF
d_gene: -; v_gene: TRBV11-3; j_gene: TRBJ2-3; abundance: -; CDR3nt: TGTGCCAGCAGCTTAGGTGCGGGACAGACGCAGTATTTT; CDR3aa: CASSLGAGQTQYF
d_gene: TRBD1; v_gene: TRBV30; j_gene: TRBJ2-7; abundance: -; CDR3nt: TGTGCCTGGACGACAGGGAGCTCCTACGAGCAGTACTTC; CDR3aa: CAWTTGSSYEQYF
d_gene: -; v_gene: TRBV15; j_gene: TRBJ2-7; abundance: many; CDR3nt: TGTGCCACCAGCAGTGGAGCCGCCTACGAGCAGTACTTC; CDR3aa: CATSSGAAYEQYF
d_gene: -; v_gene: TRBV14; j_gene: TRBJ2-2; abundance: -; CDR3nt: TGTGCCAGCAGCTCAGGGTTAACCGGGGAGCTGTTTTTT; CDR3aa: CASSSGLTGELFF
d_gene: TRBD1; v_gene: TRBV19; j_gene: TRBJ1-1; abundance: -; CDR3nt: TGTGCCAGTCGTAAGGGACAGATCATGAACACTGAAGCTTTCTTT; CDR3aa: CASRKGQIMNTEAFF
d_gene: -; v_gene: TRBV4-3; j_gene: TRBJ2-2; abundance: once; CDR3nt: TGCGCCAGCAGCCAAGAAAGGACCGGGGAGCTGTTTTTT; CDR3aa: CASSQERTGELFF
d_gene: -; v_gene: TRBV7-9; j_gene: TRBJ2-5; abundance: few; CDR3nt: TGTGCCAGCAGCCTAAGTGGACAGACACAAGAGACCCAGTACTTC; CDR3aa: CASSLSGQTQETQYF
d_gene: -; v_gene: TRBV7-2; j_gene: TRBJ2-1; abundance: -; CDR3nt: TGTGCCAGCAGCAGGACTACCCCCCCCTCCAATGAGCAGTTCTTC; CDR3aa: CASSRTTPPSNEQFF
d_gene: TRBD2; v_gene: TRBV30; j_gene: TRBJ2-1; abundance: -; CDR3nt: TGTGCCTGGAGACCGACTAGCGGGAGTAGTTGGAATGAGCAGTTCTTC; CDR3aa: CAWRPTSGSSWNEQFF
d_gene: -; v_gene: TRBV10-2; j_gene: TRBJ1-3; abundance: -; CDR3nt: TGCGCCAGCAGTGTCCGGACTGGAAACACCATATATTTT; CDR3aa: CASSVRTGNTIYF
d_gene: -; v_gene: TRBV6-6; j_gene: TRBJ1-1; abundance: -; CDR3nt: TGTGCCAGCAGCCCTCATCAACCCTTGGAAGCTTTCTTT; CDR3aa: CASSPHQPLEAFF
d_gene: -; v_gene: TRBV5-1; j_gene: TRBJ2-7; abundance: -; CDR3nt: TGCGCCAGCAGCTTGGGGCATTCGACCTACGAGCAGTACTTC; CDR3aa: CASSLGHSTYEQYF
d_gene: TRBD1; v_gene: TRBV18; j_gene: TRBJ1-2; abundance: -; CDR3nt: TGTGCCAGCTCACATGGACAGGCCTTTCCCCTAACGGGCGGCTACACCTTC; CDR3aa: CASSHGQAFPLTGGYTF
d_gene: -; v_gene: TRBV2; j_gene: TRBJ1-1; abundance: -; CDR3nt: TGTGCCAGCAGGGGGGACCGAAACACTGAAGCTTTCTTT; CDR3aa: CASRGDRNTEAFF
d_gene: TRBD1; v_gene: TRBV7-2; j_gene: TRBJ1-5; abundance: -; CDR3nt: TGTGCCAGCAGCTTAAGTGGTGGCAGGGGGCGAATAGACAATCAGCTCCAGCATTTT; CDR3aa: CASSLSGGRGRIDNQLQHF
d_gene: -; v_gene: TRBV28; j_gene: TRBJ1-6; abundance: -; CDR3nt: TGTGCCAGCAAGCTGGGGGACTGGGGACCCCTCCACTTT; CDR3aa: CASKLGDWGPLHF
d_gene: -; v_gene: TRBV19; j_gene: TRBJ1-2; abundance: -; CDR3nt: TGTGCCAGTAGTATTCTGGGCAGGGGTTATGGCTACACCTTC; CDR3aa: CASSILGRGYGYTF
d_gene: TRBD1; v_gene: TRBV5-6; j_gene: TRBJ1-1; abundance: -; CDR3nt: TGTGCCAGCAGCCATTTTGACAGGGCGGTTCACACTGAAGCTTTCTTT; CDR3aa: CASSHFDRAVHTEAFF
d_gene: TRBD1; v_gene: TRBV6-2/TRBV6-3; j_gene: TRBJ2-7; abundance: -; CDR3nt: TGTGCCAGCAGTTACGATTTTGAGGACAGGGCTATAGGCTACGAGCAGTACTTC; CDR3aa: CASSYDFEDRAIGYEQYF
d_gene: -; v_gene: TRBV6-5; j_gene: TRBJ1-2; abundance: -; CDR3nt: TGTGCCAGCAGTAGGAACGTGGGAGGCTACACCTTC; CDR3aa: CASSRNVGGYTF
d_gene: -; v_gene: TRBV28; j_gene: TRBJ1-5; abundance: -; CDR3nt: TGTGCCAGCAGTTTACAGGGTTATCAGCCCCAGCATTTT; CDR3aa: CASSLQGYQPQHF
d_gene: TRBD1; v_gene: TRBV19; j_gene: TRBJ1-6; abundance: -; CDR3nt: TGTGCCAGTAGTATCCGGGACAGCTATAATTCACCCCTCCACTTT; CDR3aa: CASSIRDSYNSPLHF
d_gene: -; v_gene: TRBV7-3; j_gene: TRBJ2-2; abundance: -; CDR3nt: TGTGCCAGCAGCTTAACCGGGGGCGCCGGGGAGCTGTTTTTT; CDR3aa: CASSLTGGAGELFF
d_gene: -; v_gene: TRBV7-8; j_gene: TRBJ2-5; abundance: -; CDR3nt: TGTGCCAGCAGCTTAGGCCAGGGGGAGACCCAGTACTTC; CDR3aa: CASSLGQGETQYF
d_gene: TRBD1; v_gene: TRBV9; j_gene: TRBJ2-7; abundance: -; CDR3nt: TGTGCCAGCAGCGTTTTGGGGGACAGTTTAGCCTACGAGCAGTACTTC; CDR3aa: CASSVLGDSLAYEQYF
d_gene: -; v_gene: TRBV7-6; j_gene: TRBJ2-7; abundance: -; CDR3nt: TGTGCCAGCAGCTTAGGTCCGGAATACTACGAGCAGTACTTC; CDR3aa: CASSLGPEYYEQYF
d_gene: -; v_gene: TRBV10-2; j_gene: TRBJ1-3; abundance: once; CDR3nt: TGCGCCAGCAGTGAGCGCGGGGGAACTGGAAACACCATATATTTT; CDR3aa: CASSERGGTGNTIYF
d_gene: -; v_gene: TRBV27; j_gene: TRBJ1-1; abundance: -; CDR3nt: TGTGCCAGCAGTCGCCAGGTTCGGGGCATGAACACTGAAGCTTTCTTT; CDR3aa: CASSRQVRGMNTEAFF
d_gene: -; v_gene: TRBV5-4; j_gene: TRBJ2-3; abundance: once; CDR3nt: TGTGCCAGCAGTCGGGCGGCTGGGGGGATATCCGATACGCAGTATTTT; CDR3aa: CASSRAAGGISDTQYF
d_gene: TRBD1; v_gene: TRBV11-1; j_gene: TRBJ2-1; abundance: -; CDR3nt: TGTGCCAGCAGCGTCTGGGACAGGGATTCAAGTGAGCAGTTCTTC; CDR3aa: CASSVWDRDSSEQFF
d_gene: -; v_gene: TRBV6-5; j_gene: TRBJ1-1; abundance: few; CDR3nt: TGTGCCAGCAGTAGCCCGAAGAACACTGAAGCTTTCTTT; CDR3aa: CASSSPKNTEAFF
d_gene: -; v_gene: TRBV6-2/TRBV6-3; j_gene: TRBJ2-2; abundance: -; CDR3nt: TGTGCCAGCAGTTGGACTATAGGGCAGGCCGGGGAGCTGTTTTTT; CDR3aa: CASSWTIGQAGELFF
d_gene: -; v_gene: TRBV7-2; j_gene: TRBJ2-4; abundance: -; CDR3nt: TGTGCCAGCAGCTTAGTGGGGGCTACCAAAAACATTCAGTACTTC; CDR3aa: CASSLVGATKNIQYF
d_gene: -; v_gene: TRBV6-5; j_gene: TRBJ1-3; abundance: -; CDR3nt: TGTGCCAGCAGGCCGCCGGGCATCTCTGGAAACACCATATATTTT; CDR3aa: CASRPPGISGNTIYF
d_gene: -; v_gene: TRBV2; j_gene: TRBJ1-5; abundance: -; CDR3nt: TGTGCCAGCAGTGGGAGGAGGGGAAGCAATCAGCCCCAGCATTTT; CDR3aa: CASSGRRGSNQPQHF
d_gene: -; v_gene: TRBV7-3; j_gene: TRBJ2-2; abundance: -; CDR3nt: TGTGCCAGCAGCCCCGGGACCCGGACGGGCGGGGAGCTGTTTTTT; CDR3aa: CASSPGTRTGGELFF
d_gene: TRBD1; v_gene: TRBV6-2/TRBV6-3; j_gene: TRBJ2-7; abundance: -; CDR3nt: TGTGCCAGCAGTTCCCGGGACAGGGGTTCCTACGAGCAGTACTTC; CDR3aa: CASSSRDRGSYEQYF
d_gene: TRBD2; v_gene: TRBV11-2; j_gene: TRBJ2-1; abundance: -; CDR3nt: TGTGCCAGCAGCTCGACTAGCGGGAGGGCCGGGAATGAGCAGTTCTTC; CDR3aa: CASSSTSGRAGNEQFF
d_gene: -; v_gene: TRBV7-2; j_gene: TRBJ2-2; abundance: -; CDR3nt: TGTGCCAGCAGCCTAGCTTGGGGTTTCGGGGAGCTGTTTTTT; CDR3aa: CASSLAWGFGELFF
d_gene: TRBD1; v_gene: TRBV27; j_gene: TRBJ1-1; abundance: -; CDR3nt: TGTGCCAGCACCGCCGTCCACAGGGGTGAAGCTTTCTTT; CDR3aa: CASTAVHRGEAFF
d_gene: TRBD1; v_gene: TRBV7-3; j_gene: TRBJ2-2; abundance: -; CDR3nt: TGTGCCTCACAGGGGGCCACCGGGGAGCTGTTTTTT; CDR3aa: CASQGATGELFF
d_gene: -; v_gene: TRBV27; j_gene: TRBJ2-1; abundance: -; CDR3nt: TGTGCCAGCAGTTGGACTATAGGAAATGAGCAGTTCTTC; CDR3aa: CASSWTIGNEQFF
d_gene: -; v_gene: TRBV7-8; j_gene: TRBJ1-5; abundance: -; CDR3nt: TGTGCCAGCAGCTTAAGCCCCAGACGCAATCAGCCCCAGCATTTT; CDR3aa: CASSLSPRRNQPQHF
d_gene: -; v_gene: TRBV9; j_gene: TRBJ2-7; abundance: -; CDR3nt: TGTGCCAGCAGCTCAGGATTCCGGGAGCAGTACTTC; CDR3aa: CASSSGFREQYF
d_gene: -; v_gene: TRBV5-4; j_gene: TRBJ2-2; abundance: -; CDR3nt: TGTGCCAGCAGCTTGGACTTTCTCACCGGGGAGCTGTTTTTT; CDR3aa: CASSLDFLTGELFF
d_gene: -; v_gene: TRBV6-5; j_gene: TRBJ2-4; abundance: -; CDR3nt: TGTGCCAGCAGTAAGACCGAAGCCAAAAACATTCAGTACTTC; CDR3aa: CASSKTEAKNIQYF
d_gene: -; v_gene: TRBV28; j_gene: TRBJ1-1; abundance: -; CDR3nt: TGTGCCAGCAGTTTAGTCAGGGGATTAGCTTTCTTT; CDR3aa: CASSLVRGLAFF
d_gene: TRBD1; v_gene: TRBV5-8; j_gene: TRBJ1-1; abundance: -; CDR3nt: TGTGCCAGCAGCTCTCAGGGACAGATAAACACTGAAGCTTTCTTT; CDR3aa: CASSSQGQINTEAFF